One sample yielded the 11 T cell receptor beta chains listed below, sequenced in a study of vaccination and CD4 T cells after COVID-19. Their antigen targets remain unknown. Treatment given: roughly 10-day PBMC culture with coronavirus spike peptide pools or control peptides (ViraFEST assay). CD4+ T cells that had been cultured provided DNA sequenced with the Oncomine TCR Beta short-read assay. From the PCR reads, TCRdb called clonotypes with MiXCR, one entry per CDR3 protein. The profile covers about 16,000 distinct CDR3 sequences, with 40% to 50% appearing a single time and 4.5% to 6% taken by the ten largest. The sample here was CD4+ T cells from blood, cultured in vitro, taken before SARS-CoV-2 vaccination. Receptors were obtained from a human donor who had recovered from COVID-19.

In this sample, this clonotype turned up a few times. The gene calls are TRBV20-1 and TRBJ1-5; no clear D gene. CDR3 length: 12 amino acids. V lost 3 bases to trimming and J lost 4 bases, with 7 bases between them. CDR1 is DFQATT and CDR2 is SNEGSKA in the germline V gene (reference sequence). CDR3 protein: CSASRENQPQHF. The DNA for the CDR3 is TGCAGTGCTAGTAGAGAGAATCAGCCCCAGCATTTT.

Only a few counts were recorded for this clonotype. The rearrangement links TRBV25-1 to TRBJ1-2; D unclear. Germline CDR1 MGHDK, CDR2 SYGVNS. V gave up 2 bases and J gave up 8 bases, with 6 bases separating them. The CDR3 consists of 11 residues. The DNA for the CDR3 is TGTGCCAGCAGTGAAGGGCTGGGCTACACCTTC. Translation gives CASSEGLGYTF.

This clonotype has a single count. CDR3 amino acids: CSVSGTSASQYF. CDR3 DNA sequence: TGCAGCGTCTCCGGGACTAGCGCCAGTCAGTATTTT. This sequence joins TRBV29-1 and TRBJ2-3, with 10 bases matching TRBD2. This CDR3 contains 12 residues. Germline values: CDR1 SQVTM, CDR2 ANQGSEA. V dropped 6 bases and J dropped 12; count of bases not matched to a gene: 9.

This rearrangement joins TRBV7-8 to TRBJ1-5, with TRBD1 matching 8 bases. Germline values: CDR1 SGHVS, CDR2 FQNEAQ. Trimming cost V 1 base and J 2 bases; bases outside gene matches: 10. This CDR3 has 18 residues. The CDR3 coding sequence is TGTGCCAGCAGCTTAGAAAGGACAGGGCGTATGGGCAATCAGCCCCAGCATTTT. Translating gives CASSLERTGRMGNQPQHF.

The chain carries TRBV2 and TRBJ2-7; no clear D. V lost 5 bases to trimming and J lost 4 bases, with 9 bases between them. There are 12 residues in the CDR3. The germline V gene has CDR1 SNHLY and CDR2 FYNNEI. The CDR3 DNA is TGTGCCAGCAGTCGAGGCTCGTACGAGCAGTACTTC. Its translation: CASSRGSYEQYF.

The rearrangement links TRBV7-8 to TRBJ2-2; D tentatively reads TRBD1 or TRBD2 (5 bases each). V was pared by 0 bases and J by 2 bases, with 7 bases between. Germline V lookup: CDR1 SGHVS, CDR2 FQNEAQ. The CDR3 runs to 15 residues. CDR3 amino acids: CASSLAGTNTGELFF. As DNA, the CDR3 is TGTGCCAGCAGCTTAGCAGGGACCAACACCGGGGAGCTGTTTTTT.

Here the CDR3 DNA reads TGTGCCAGCAGCGAGGGGGACGGAGAGACCCAGTACTTC. It yields the protein CASSEGDGETQYF. J is TRBJ2-5 and V is TRBV11-3, with D possibly being TRBD1 (6 bases). Germline V lookup: CDR1 SGHNT, CDR2 YENEEA. The CDR3 contains 13 residues. V was shortened by 5 bases and J by 4 bases, with 11 bases between the two germline ends.

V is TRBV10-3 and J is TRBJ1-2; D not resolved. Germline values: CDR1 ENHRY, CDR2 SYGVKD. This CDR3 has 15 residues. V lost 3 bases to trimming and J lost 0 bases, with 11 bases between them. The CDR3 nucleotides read TGTGCCATCAGTGATTATAAAACAGCTAACTATGGCTACACCTTC. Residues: CAISDYKTANYGYTF.

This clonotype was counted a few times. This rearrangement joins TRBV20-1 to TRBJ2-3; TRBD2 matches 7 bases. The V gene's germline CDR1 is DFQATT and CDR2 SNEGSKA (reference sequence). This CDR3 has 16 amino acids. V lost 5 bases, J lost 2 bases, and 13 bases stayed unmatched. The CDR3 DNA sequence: TGCAGTGCTTGGCCGTCGGGCGGGGGATACACAGATACGCAGTATTTT. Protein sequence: CSAWPSGGGYTDTQYF.

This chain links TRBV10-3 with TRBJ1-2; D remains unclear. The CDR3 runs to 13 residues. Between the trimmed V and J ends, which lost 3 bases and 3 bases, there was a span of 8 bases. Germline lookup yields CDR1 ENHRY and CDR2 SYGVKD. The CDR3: CAISDNRDYGYTF. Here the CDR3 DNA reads TGTGCCATCAGTGACAACCGGGACTATGGCTACACCTTC.

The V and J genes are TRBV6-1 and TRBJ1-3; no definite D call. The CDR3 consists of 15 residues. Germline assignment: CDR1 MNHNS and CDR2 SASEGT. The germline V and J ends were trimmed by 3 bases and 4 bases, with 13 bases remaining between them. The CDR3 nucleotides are TGTGCCAGCAGTGAGATTGCACTAGAAGGAAACACCATATATTTT. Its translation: CASSEIALEGNTIYF.